This record covers a single T cell receptor beta chain. The data are from a study of Ad26.COV2.S vaccination and SARS-CoV-2 variants. The repertoire was sequenced with immunoSEQ multiplex PCR; TCRdb's copy has only in-frame clones and lacks some. The data contain some 290,000 clones, around four fifths of them singletons. Treatment: 15 to 20 received Ad26.COV2.S at low or high dose, single or two shots; about 5 received placebo; per-sample allocation not given. The samples were gathered on day 63 after the first injection of vaccine or placebo. V lost 0 bases, J lost 4 bases, and 5 bases lay in between. The CDR3 length is 13 residues. CDR1 and CDR2 from the germline V gene are SGHDT and YYEEEE.

The J gene is TRBJ1-5, the V gene TRBV5-6; D uncertain. This clonotype originated in a person between 18 and 65 years old who received the Ad26.COV2.S COVID-19 vaccine or a placebo. This material consisted of peripheral blood, taken in a trial of Ad26.COV2.S vaccine versus placebo. The CDR3 sequence: CASSLGLNQPQHF. CDR3 nucleotide sequence: TGTGCCAGCAGCTTGGGCCTAAATCAGCCCCAGCATTTT.